Each of the 6 T cell receptor beta chains below was sequenced from the same sample in a study of PD-1 blockade in classical Hodgkin lymphoma. Every patient relapsed after autologous stem cell transplantation, and brentuximab vedotin exposure varied. Repertoires were generated with immunoSEQ multiplex PCR, while TCRdb's copy carries only in-frame clones and drops some. The sample lists under 60,000 clones; approximately 73% were seen once. The input for sequencing was peripheral blood mononuclear cells (PBMCs), taken at baseline. The receptor set was obtained from a human donor with classical Hodgkin lymphoma.

This chain uses TRBV10-3 with TRBJ2-3; 13 nucleotides align to TRBD2. After removal of 2 bases from V and 4 bases from J, the junction contained 3 bases not matched to a gene. The CDR3 runs 16 residues. Germline CDR1 ENHRY, CDR2 SYGVKD. The CDR3 nucleotides read TGTGCCATCAGTGAGGGACTAGCGGGAGTGTCAGATACGCAGTATTTT. Translation: CAISEGLAGVSDTQYF.

The chain's CDR3 is CASSLFLSSGANVLTF. In DNA, the CDR3 is TGTGCCAGCAGCTTGTTTCTTAGCTCTGGGGCCAACGTCCTGACTTTC. The V gene is TRBV5-4, the J gene TRBJ2-6; D gene ambiguous. CDR3 length: 16 residues. Germline V gives CDR1 SGHNT, CDR2 YYREEE (reference sequence). The V end lost 1 base, the J end lost 0 bases, and 8 bases lay between the germline ends.

The CDR3, as DNA: TGTGCCAGCACCTCGGACTATTCCTCCTACGAGCAGTACTTC. Amino acid sequence: CASTSDYSSYEQYF. The V gene is TRBV6-5, the J gene TRBJ2-7; weak D call: TRBD2 (6 bases). Germline V gene lookup returns CDR1 MNHEY and CDR2 SVGAGI. The V and J ends lost 7 bases and 0 bases respectively, with 13 bases between them. CDR3 size: 14 residues.

This clone turned up a few times. The gene calls are TRBV7-9 and TRBJ2-1; D remains unclear. V gave up 10 bases and J gave up 10 bases, with 26 bases separating them. Per germline, CDR1 SEHNR and CDR2 FQNEAQ (reference sequence). The CDR3 is 15 residues long. In DNA, the CDR3 is TGTGCCATCTGGAACGGCGGTTTGGGTAGTCGGGAGCAGTTCTTC. The encoded protein is CAIWNGGLGSREQFF.

This clone showed up just a few times. J is TRBJ2-5 and V is TRBV7-8; no clear D gene. The germline V gene encodes CDR1 SGHVS and CDR2 FQNEAQ. V was trimmed by 0 bases and J by 5 bases, leaving 4 bases between them. The CDR3 spans 12 residues. CDR3 sequence reads: CASSLAVETQYF. The CDR3, as DNA: TGTGCCAGCAGCTTAGCGGTGGAGACCCAGTACTTC. The full variable domain, rest sourced from reference TRBV7-8 and TRBJ2-5, is GAGVSQSPRYKVAKRGQDVALRCDPISGHVSLFWYQQALGQGPEFLTYFQNEAQLDKSGLPSDRFFAERPEGSVSTLKIQRTQQEDSAVYLCASSLAVETQYFGPGTRLLVL.

The J gene is TRBJ1-2, the V gene TRBV19, with D hard to call. Germline V lookup: CDR1 LNHDA, CDR2 SQIVND (reference sequence). Trimming cost V 0 bases and J 8 bases, with 7 bases left between them. CDR3 length: 12 amino acids. CDR3 protein: CASSIDSYGYTF. CDR3 nucleotide sequence: TGTGCCAGTAGTATAGACAGCTACGGCTACACCTTC.